Listed below are T cell receptor beta chains from one sample, sequenced in a study of blood T cell repertoires in COVID-19. TCRdb's table, derived via immunoSEQ multiplex PCR, lists solely in-frame clones and lacks some. The data show about 88,000 clones, 85% to 95% seen once. Sequenced sample: peripheral blood. The source of these receptors is a man aged 60-69 years with acute or convalescent COVID-19. Each CDR3 is given with its conserved first and last residue. The D gene is left open where the match is weak. Size is stated for part of the rows, as once, few or many counts, or as a class when the clone is expanded.

j_gene: TRBJ2-5; abundance: NA; d_gene: NA; v_gene: TRBV24-1; CDR3nt: TGTGCCACCAGTGACACCGCGGCAGACCAAGAGACCCAGTACTTC; CDR3aa: CATSDTAADQETQYF
j_gene: TRBJ1-4; abundance: NA; d_gene: TRBD1; v_gene: TRBV19; CDR3nt: TGTGCCAGTAGTATCCCGACAGGGGGTGGTAATGAAAAACTGTTTTTT; CDR3aa: CASSIPTGGGNEKLFF
j_gene: TRBJ1-3; abundance: NA; d_gene: NA; v_gene: TRBV9; CDR3nt: TGTGCCAGCAGCCCGGAATCCAGGGTCTCTGGAAACACCATATATTTT; CDR3aa: CASSPESRVSGNTIYF
j_gene: TRBJ2-7; abundance: once; d_gene: TRBD1; v_gene: TRBV7-2; CDR3nt: TGTGCCAGCAGCCTAGCAGGGACAGGCATATGGGAGCAGTACTTC; CDR3aa: CASSLAGTGIWEQYF
j_gene: TRBJ1-2; abundance: NA; d_gene: TRBD1; v_gene: TRBV5-1; CDR3nt: TGCGCCAGCAGCTTGGAGTACAGGGGTTTTGGCTACACCTTC; CDR3aa: CASSLEYRGFGYTF
j_gene: TRBJ2-3; abundance: NA; d_gene: NA; v_gene: TRBV12-5; CDR3nt: TGTGCTAGTGGCGGGAGTAGCACAGATACGCAGTATTTT; CDR3aa: CASGGSSTDTQYF
j_gene: TRBJ2-3; abundance: NA; d_gene: TRBD2; v_gene: TRBV30; CDR3nt: TGTGCCTGGAGTCGGCGGGAGGGCCTTACAGATACGCAGTATTTT; CDR3aa: CAWSRREGLTDTQYF
j_gene: TRBJ2-7; abundance: NA; d_gene: NA; v_gene: TRBV6-1; CDR3nt: TGTGCCAGCAGTGAAATAAGTTACTCAAGCTCCTACGAGCAGTACTTC; CDR3aa: CASSEISYSSSYEQYF
j_gene: TRBJ2-7; abundance: NA; d_gene: TRBD2; v_gene: TRBV4-2; CDR3nt: TGTGCCAGCAGCCAAGGGATGGGACTAGCGGGGAGAGAGCAGTACTTC; CDR3aa: CASSQGMGLAGREQYF
j_gene: TRBJ2-5; abundance: NA; d_gene: TRBD2; v_gene: TRBV6-2/TRBV6-3; CDR3nt: TGTGCCAGCAGTTACTCTTTGCTAGCGGCCTTCCAAGAGACCCAGTACTTC; CDR3aa: CASSYSLLAAFQETQYF
j_gene: TRBJ2-2; abundance: NA; d_gene: TRBD2; v_gene: TRBV19; CDR3nt: TGTGCCAGTAGTCCCAGACTAGCGGCGAACACCGGGGAGCTGTTTTTT; CDR3aa: CASSPRLAANTGELFF
j_gene: TRBJ2-7; abundance: once; d_gene: NA; v_gene: TRBV5-1; CDR3nt: TGCGCCAGCAGCACCGAGGGATCACCAGGGACACCGCCCTCCTACGAGCAGTACTTC; CDR3aa: CASSTEGSPGTPPSYEQYF
j_gene: TRBJ2-6; abundance: NA; d_gene: NA; v_gene: TRBV27; CDR3nt: TGTGCCAGCAGTACAGGTCTTCCTGGGGCCAACGTCCTGACTTTC; CDR3aa: CASSTGLPGANVLTF
j_gene: TRBJ1-1; abundance: NA; d_gene: TRBD1; v_gene: TRBV5-1; CDR3nt: TGCGCCAGCACCTTTGAGGGTCAGGGGGCGATCGGAACTGAAGCTTTCTTT; CDR3aa: CASTFEGQGAIGTEAFF
j_gene: TRBJ2-4; abundance: NA; d_gene: NA; v_gene: TRBV28; CDR3nt: TGTGCCAGCAGTTTAACCAGATCCTTAGCCAAAAACATTCAGTACTTC; CDR3aa: CASSLTRSLAKNIQYF
j_gene: TRBJ2-7; abundance: NA; d_gene: TRBD1; v_gene: TRBV7-8; CDR3nt: TGTGCCAGCAGCCCGGGACAGGGATACGGTGAGCAGTACTTC; CDR3aa: CASSPGQGYGEQYF
j_gene: TRBJ2-2; abundance: NA; d_gene: TRBD1; v_gene: TRBV12-5; CDR3nt: TGTGCTAGGGGTTTGGCACAGGGGAAGGGGGGGGAGCTGTTTTTT; CDR3aa: CARGLAQGKGGELFF
j_gene: TRBJ1-1; abundance: once; d_gene: NA; v_gene: TRBV11-3; CDR3nt: TGTGCCAGCAGCTTAACGGGGGAAACTGAAGCTTTCTTT; CDR3aa: CASSLTGETEAFF
j_gene: TRBJ1-3; abundance: few; d_gene: NA; v_gene: TRBV6-5; CDR3nt: TGTGCCAGCAGTTATATGCTAGGTGGAAACACCATATATTTT; CDR3aa: CASSYMLGGNTIYF
j_gene: TRBJ2-7; abundance: NA; d_gene: NA; v_gene: TRBV11-2; CDR3nt: TGTGCCAGCAGCTTTACAGGGTCCTACGAGCAGTACTTC; CDR3aa: CASSFTGSYEQYF
j_gene: TRBJ2-7; abundance: NA; d_gene: TRBD2; v_gene: TRBV28; CDR3nt: TGTGCCAGCAGCCTTGGGGTAGCGGGGGTCTACGAGCAGTACTTC; CDR3aa: CASSLGVAGVYEQYF
j_gene: TRBJ2-3; abundance: NA; d_gene: TRBD1; v_gene: TRBV2; CDR3nt: TGTGCCAGCAGCAGGGACAGGGGTATAGTCACAGATACGCAGTATTTT; CDR3aa: CASSRDRGIVTDTQYF
j_gene: TRBJ2-5; abundance: NA; d_gene: TRBD2; v_gene: TRBV24-1; CDR3nt: TGTGCCACCAGTGATTGGGCGGGGGGGACCCAGTACTTC; CDR3aa: CATSDWAGGTQYF
j_gene: TRBJ2-3; abundance: NA; d_gene: NA; v_gene: TRBV9; CDR3nt: TGTGCCAGCAGCGTAGGGGTAGCTTCCAGAGATACGCAGTATTTT; CDR3aa: CASSVGVASRDTQYF
j_gene: TRBJ2-1; abundance: NA; d_gene: NA; v_gene: TRBV28; CDR3nt: TGTGCCAGCAGTTTACAGGGGTTCAGGAATGAGCAGTTCTTC; CDR3aa: CASSLQGFRNEQFF
j_gene: TRBJ1-4; abundance: NA; d_gene: NA; v_gene: TRBV6-5; CDR3nt: TGTGCCAGCCGAACCGAGGGGGGGCGAGGTGAAAAACTGTTTTTT; CDR3aa: CASRTEGGRGEKLFF
j_gene: TRBJ2-1; abundance: NA; d_gene: TRBD1; v_gene: TRBV19; CDR3nt: TGTGCCAGTACTCGAGACAGGGGGCTGGGCAATGAGCAGTTCTTC; CDR3aa: CASTRDRGLGNEQFF
j_gene: TRBJ1-6; abundance: NA; d_gene: TRBD1; v_gene: TRBV6-5; CDR3nt: TGTGCCAGCAGTCGCACCGGGACAGGGAATTCACCCCTCCACTTT; CDR3aa: CASSRTGTGNSPLHF
j_gene: TRBJ2-5; abundance: NA; d_gene: NA; v_gene: TRBV4-3; CDR3nt: TGCGCCAGCAGCCGACAGCTGGTTGAGACCCAGTACTTC; CDR3aa: CASSRQLVETQYF
j_gene: TRBJ1-5; abundance: NA; d_gene: TRBD1; v_gene: TRBV6-5; CDR3nt: TGTGCCAGCAGTAGGCTCGGACAGGGCAATCAGCCCCAGCATTTT; CDR3aa: CASSRLGQGNQPQHF
j_gene: TRBJ2-3; abundance: NA; d_gene: NA; v_gene: TRBV7-2; CDR3nt: TGTGCCAGCAGCTTAGGTTCAGGGGCCGGGGAAGATACGCAGTATTTT; CDR3aa: CASSLGSGAGEDTQYF
j_gene: TRBJ1-2; abundance: NA; d_gene: NA; v_gene: TRBV29-1; CDR3nt: TGCAGCGTTGAAGATCAGGGCACCTACTATGGCTACACCTTC; CDR3aa: CSVEDQGTYYGYTF
j_gene: TRBJ1-1; abundance: NA; d_gene: TRBD1; v_gene: TRBV11-3; CDR3nt: TGTGCCAGCAGGCCGGGACAGGGGGACATGAACACTGAAGCTTTCTTT; CDR3aa: CASRPGQGDMNTEAFF
j_gene: TRBJ2-7; abundance: NA; d_gene: NA; v_gene: TRBV6-2/TRBV6-3; CDR3nt: TGTGCCAGCAGTTCAGGGCACGAGCAGTACTTC; CDR3aa: CASSSGHEQYF
j_gene: TRBJ1-2; abundance: NA; d_gene: NA; v_gene: TRBV28; CDR3nt: TGTGCCAGCAGATCCGGTGGGGGGTCAAACTATGGCTACACCTTC; CDR3aa: CASRSGGGSNYGYTF
j_gene: TRBJ1-6; abundance: few; d_gene: TRBD1; v_gene: TRBV7-2; CDR3nt: TGTGCCAGCAGCCGGGACAGGGGTAATTCACCCCTCCACTTT; CDR3aa: CASSRDRGNSPLHF
j_gene: TRBJ2-7; abundance: NA; d_gene: TRBD1; v_gene: TRBV5-1; CDR3nt: TGCGCCAGCAGCAACTCCGGGACAGGACCCTACGAGCAGTACTTC; CDR3aa: CASSNSGTGPYEQYF
j_gene: TRBJ2-5; abundance: NA; d_gene: TRBD1; v_gene: TRBV5-4; CDR3nt: TGTGCCAGCAGCCCCCCGGGACAGGGAGAGACCCAGTACTTC; CDR3aa: CASSPPGQGETQYF
j_gene: TRBJ1-5; abundance: NA; d_gene: TRBD1; v_gene: TRBV12-3/TRBV12-4; CDR3nt: TGTGCCAGCAGTCCCGGACAGGCCGAGCCCCAGCATTTT; CDR3aa: CASSPGQAEPQHF
j_gene: TRBJ1-2; abundance: NA; d_gene: NA; v_gene: TRBV19; CDR3nt: TGTGCCAGTAGTACATGGACAGCTCGAACTAACTATGGCTACACCTTC; CDR3aa: CASSTWTARTNYGYTF
j_gene: TRBJ1-1; abundance: NA; d_gene: NA; v_gene: TRBV4-1; CDR3nt: TGCGCCAGCAGCCAAGATCAAGGGGAGAACACTGAAGCTTTCTTT; CDR3aa: CASSQDQGENTEAFF
j_gene: TRBJ2-1; abundance: NA; d_gene: TRBD1; v_gene: TRBV9; CDR3nt: TGTGCCAGCAGCACACGTCCCGGGACAGGGCTCGAGCAGTTCTTC; CDR3aa: CASSTRPGTGLEQFF
j_gene: TRBJ1-4; abundance: once; d_gene: TRBD1; v_gene: TRBV5-1; CDR3nt: TGCGCCAGCAGCGGAATACCTGTCCTCCAGGGGGCGTATGAAAAACTGTTTTTT; CDR3aa: CASSGIPVLQGAYEKLFF
j_gene: TRBJ2-3; abundance: once; d_gene: NA; v_gene: TRBV19; CDR3nt: TGTGCCAGTAGTATAGCTGGGAGAAGTTCCACAGATACGCAGTATTTT; CDR3aa: CASSIAGRSSTDTQYF
j_gene: TRBJ2-1; abundance: NA; d_gene: NA; v_gene: TRBV23-1; CDR3nt: TGCGCCCCAGGGGGAGGCTCCTACAATGAGCAGTTCTTC; CDR3aa: CAPGGGSYNEQFF
j_gene: TRBJ1-2; abundance: NA; d_gene: NA; v_gene: TRBV29-1; CDR3nt: TGCAGCGTTGAACGACAGGACTCGATTTCGGCACGAGGCTACACCTTC; CDR3aa: CSVERQDSISARGYTF